The next 22 T cell receptor beta chains were all read from a single sample in a study of cytomegalovirus exposure and HLA in healthy donors. The table came from immunoSEQ multiplex PCR; TCRdb's copy has only in-frame clones and leaves some out. The profile covers 180,000 or so clones, with about nine tenths appearing a single time and approximately 2.4% taken by the ten largest. Sequencing was done on a sample of PBMCs. The receptors were gathered from a man younger than 35 in good health and CMV-seropositive.

This CDR3 reads CASRDGQPYGYTF. In DNA, the CDR3 is TGTGCCAGCAGGGACGGACAGCCCTATGGCTACACCTTC. V is TRBV9 and J is TRBJ1-2, with D possibly being TRBD1 (6 bases). The germline V and J ends were trimmed by 5 bases and 4 bases, with 12 bases remaining between them. The germline V gene encodes CDR1 SGDLS and CDR2 YYNGEE. This CDR3 is 13 amino acids long.

V and J are TRBV2 and TRBJ1-2; weak D call: TRBD1 (6 bases). Germline values: CDR1 SNHLY, CDR2 FYNNEI. CDR3 length: 12 amino acids. V lost 6 bases and J 6 bases, leaving 11 bases between the germline ends. DNA for the CDR3: TGTGCCAGCAGAGTAACAGGGAATGGCTACACCTTC. Translated: CASRVTGNGYTF.

This clone appeared a few times. The V gene is TRBV6-5, the J gene TRBJ1-1, with 9 bases aligning to TRBD1. Per the germline V gene, CDR1 is MNHEY and CDR2 is SVGAGI. The junction had 6 bases not matched to a gene; V was cut back by 0 bases and J by 7 bases. This CDR3 spans 15 amino acids. The CDR3 coding sequence is TGTGCCAGCAGTTACTCTCTGGACAGGGGAAGTGAAGCTTTCTTT. It is translated as CASSYSLDRGSEAFF.

The gene calls are TRBV6-5 and TRBJ2-7; 8 bases align to TRBD2. This CDR3 is 13 amino acids long. In germline, CDR1 is MNHEY, CDR2 SVGAGI. V was clipped by 6 bases and J by 2 bases; unmatched bases: 3. In nucleotides, the CDR3 is TGTGCCAGCAGAGCGGGAGTCGCCTACGAGCAGTACTTC. It yields the protein CASRAGVAYEQYF.

The chain uses TRBV7-9 and TRBJ2-1; 7 nucleotides match TRBD2. The J segment lost 4 bases and the V segment lost 5 bases, leaving 8 bases of the junction unmatched. Looked up from germline, CDR1 is SEHNR and CDR2 is FQNEAQ (reference sequence). The CDR3 is 15 residues long. The CDR3 DNA reads TGTGCCAGCAGCCCCCGGGCTAGCGGTTACAATGAGCAGTTCTTC. Its translation is CASSPRASGYNEQFF.

The chain couples TRBV7-9 to TRBJ2-7; TRBD1 agrees at 10 bases. The CDR3 has 15 residues. With 3 bases clipped from V and 7 bases from J, the junction kept 9 bases outside the gene matches. The germline V gene encodes CDR1 SEHNR and CDR2 FQNEAQ (reference sequence). The CDR3 DNA follows: TGTGCCAGCAGCTTTCGTGGACAGGGGGGAGAAGAGCAGTACTTC. It encodes CASSFRGQGGEEQYF.

The chain employs TRBV2 and TRBJ2-3; possible D gene TRBD2, 5 bases. The length of the CDR3 is 15 residues. Trimming cost V 6 bases and J 1 base, with 14 bases left between them. Germline lookup yields CDR1 SNHLY and CDR2 FYNNEI. The CDR3 sequence is CASRKWPAGTDTQYF. The DNA for the CDR3 is TGTGCCAGCAGGAAGTGGCCAGCGGGCACAGATACGCAGTATTTT.

The CDR3 loop is CASSQALSLAGNNEQFF. The CDR3 DNA reads TGTGCCAGCAGCCAAGCCCTTTCTCTAGCGGGAAACAATGAGCAGTTCTTC. This chain connects TRBV4-2 to TRBJ2-1, with 9 bases that match TRBD2. Germline V gene sequence: CDR1 LGHNA, CDR2 YNFKEQ. The CDR3 has 17 residues. After removal of 1 base from V and 5 bases from J, the junction contained 9 bases not matched to a gene.

The V and J genes are TRBV4-2 and TRBJ2-1; D perhaps matches TRBD2 (7 bases). The germline CDR1 and CDR2 sequences are LGHNA and YNFKEQ. Trimming removed 4 bases at V and 4 bases at J, with 26 bases between. CDR3 size: 19 residues. CDR3 in amino acids: CASSRRYGRESQGYNEQFF. CDR3 in DNA: TGTGCCAGCAGCCGGCGGTATGGGCGGGAGTCTCAGGGGTACAATGAGCAGTTCTTC.

CDR3: CASSGIETQYF. The CDR3 nucleotides read TGTGCCAGCAGTGGTATAGAGACCCAGTACTTC. The V call is TRBV2, the J call TRBJ2-5; D unclear. Germline V gene sequence: CDR1 SNHLY, CDR2 FYNNEI. The CDR3 extends over 11 amino acids. The V gene lost 4 bases and the J gene lost 4 bases, with 4 bases spanning the gap.

This chain uses TRBV27 with TRBJ2-7, with D perhaps matching TRBD1 (6 bases). CDR3 length: 14 amino acids. Germline V gene data show CDR1 as MNHEY and CDR2 as SMNVEV (reference sequence). Trimming removed 6 bases at V and 0 bases at J, with 12 bases between. The CDR3 region has the DNA TGTGCCAGCAGATTTACAGGGCCCTCCTACGAGCAGTACTTC. Protein: CASRFTGPSYEQYF.

V and J are TRBV10-3 and TRBJ2-2, with TRBD1 as a possible D gene (5 bases). CDR3 length: 18 amino acids. The V gene's germline CDR1 is ENHRY and CDR2 SYGVKD. Trimming left V 0 bases short and J 0 bases short, with 14 bases between. The chain's CDR3 is CAISESFRLTANTGELFF. The CDR3 DNA reads as TGTGCCATCAGTGAGTCATTTCGGTTGACAGCGAACACCGGGGAGCTGTTTTTT.

This clone came up once. The gene calls are TRBV19 and TRBJ1-1, with 7 bases matching TRBD1. Per germline, CDR1 LNHDA and CDR2 SQIVND (reference sequence). CDR3 length: 15 residues. V lost 5 bases and J lost 4; bases outside the gene matches: 10. This CDR3 is CASSQRGQLITEAFF. The CDR3 nucleotides are TGTGCCAGTAGTCAGAGGGGACAGCTAATCACTGAAGCTTTCTTT.

J is TRBJ2-1 and V is TRBV4-3, with 8 bases that match TRBD2. V dropped 3 bases and J dropped 0; count of bases not matched to a gene: 4. The CDR3 sequence is 16 residues long. Per the germline V gene, CDR1 is LGHNA and CDR2 is YSLEER. This CDR3 is CASSQDAGGSYNEQFF. DNA for the CDR3: TGCGCCAGCAGCCAGGACGCGGGGGGCTCCTACAATGAGCAGTTCTTC.

The J gene is TRBJ2-7, the V gene TRBV2; 13 bases agree with TRBD2. CDR1 SNHLY and CDR2 FYNNEI come from the germline V gene. J was trimmed by 0 bases and V by 10 bases; bases with no gene match: 6. This CDR3 is 15 amino acids long. The CDR3 is CATGLAGATSYEQYF. The CDR3 nucleotides read TGTGCCACCGGACTAGCGGGGGCCACCTCCTACGAGCAGTACTTC.

The genes are TRBV9 and TRBJ2-7; 8 bases align to TRBD1. Trimming took 3 bases from V and 5 from J; bases not matched to a gene: 7. Germline assignment: CDR1 SGDLS and CDR2 YYNGEE. CDR3 length: 14 amino acids. The CDR3 coding sequence is TGTGCCAGCAGCGACGGACAGGGTTCGGACGAGCAGTACTTC. Translated, it gives CASSDGQGSDEQYF.

The chain links TRBV9 to TRBJ2-1; a possible D gene is TRBD1 (6 bases). The CDR3 totals 11 residues. Deletions cut 3 bases from V and 10 bases from J, with 8 bases between. Germline values: CDR1 SGDLS, CDR2 YYNGEE. The CDR3 region is CASSAGQEQFF. The CDR3 DNA reads as TGTGCCAGCAGCGCCGGACAGGAGCAGTTCTTC.

This chain links TRBV4-2 with TRBJ2-7, with D maybe TRBD2 (7 bases). Trimming left V 1 base short and J 5 bases short, with 15 bases between. This CDR3 region has 15 residues. The germline V gene encodes CDR1 LGHNA and CDR2 YNFKEQ. CDR3 protein: CASSQARGAVDEQYF. CDR3 bases: TGTGCCAGCAGCCAAGCCCGGGGGGCCGTAGACGAGCAGTACTTC.

This chain connects TRBV18 to TRBJ2-5, with unresolved D. The germline gives CDR1 KGHSH, CDR2 LQKENI. V lost 2 bases and J lost 8, with 12 bases in between. CDR3 length equals 13 residues. CDR3 loop: CASSPTPLETQYF. CDR3 DNA: TGTGCCAGCTCACCAACTCCACTTGAAACCCAGTACTTC.

The rearrangement joins TRBV4-2 to TRBJ2-5; 7 nucleotides match TRBD2. Germline loops: CDR1 LGHNA, CDR2 YNFKEQ. The V gene end was trimmed by 0 bases and the J gene end by 4 bases; junction bases not matched to a gene: 8. The CDR3 extends over 16 amino acids. CDR3 sequence: CASSQEMAGVLETQYF. The CDR3 DNA is TGTGCCAGCAGCCAAGAAATGGCGGGGGTGTTAGAGACCCAGTACTTC.

The chain links TRBV9 to TRBJ2-7, with 8 bases identical to TRBD2. The germline gives CDR1 SGDLS, CDR2 YYNGEE. The CDR3 length is 14 residues. The V and J ends lost 0 bases and 5 bases, in that order; junction bases with no gene match: 4. The CDR3 is CASSVGTSSHEQYF. CDR3 bases: TGTGCCAGCAGCGTAGGGACTAGCTCACACGAGCAGTACTTC. Full variable domain (missing parts from reference TRBV9 and TRBJ2-7): DSGVTQTPKHLITATGQRVTLRCSPRSGDLSVYWYQQSLDQGLQFLIQYYNGEERAKGNILERFSAQQFPDLHSELNLSSLELGDSALYFCASSVGTSSHEQYFGPGTRLTVT.

The chain uses TRBV6-1 and TRBJ2-7, with 10 nucleotides matching TRBD1. The germline gives CDR1 MNHNS, CDR2 SASEGT. The CDR3 is made up of 17 amino acids. Trimming removed 2 bases from V and 5 bases from J; junction bases left unmatched: 12. The CDR3 region is CASSERTGTGEHHEQYF. CDR3 nucleotide sequence: TGTGCCAGCAGTGAAAGGACCGGGACAGGGGAACATCACGAGCAGTACTTC.